Included here is one T cell receptor beta chain sequence, with context. What it recognizes is unknown. The data originate from a study of CD8 T cells in ankylosing spondylitis. Study-level results: A TCR beta motif of fewer than ten highly homologous variants seemed to mark ankylosing spondylitis blood.

TCRdb called the 5' RACE reads again in MiXCR, with one record for every CDR3 protein. This repertoire shows about 540,000 distinct CDR3 sequences, about 13% found once; its top ten account for nearly 7%. Germline CDR1 reads SEHNR; CDR2 reads FQNEAQ (reference sequence). The length of the CDR3 is 14 residues. The germline V and J ends were trimmed by 1 base and 7 bases, with 10 bases remaining between them. What was sequenced was blood, either unsorted or a sorted T cell fraction (not recorded which). This sequence was found in a male donor with ankylosing spondylitis. The chain carries TRBV7-9 and TRBJ1-4, with no clear D. The CDR3 here is CASSLGGTSEKLFF. The CDR3 nucleotides are TGTGCCAGCAGCTTAGGCGGAACCAGTGAAAAACTGTTTTTT.